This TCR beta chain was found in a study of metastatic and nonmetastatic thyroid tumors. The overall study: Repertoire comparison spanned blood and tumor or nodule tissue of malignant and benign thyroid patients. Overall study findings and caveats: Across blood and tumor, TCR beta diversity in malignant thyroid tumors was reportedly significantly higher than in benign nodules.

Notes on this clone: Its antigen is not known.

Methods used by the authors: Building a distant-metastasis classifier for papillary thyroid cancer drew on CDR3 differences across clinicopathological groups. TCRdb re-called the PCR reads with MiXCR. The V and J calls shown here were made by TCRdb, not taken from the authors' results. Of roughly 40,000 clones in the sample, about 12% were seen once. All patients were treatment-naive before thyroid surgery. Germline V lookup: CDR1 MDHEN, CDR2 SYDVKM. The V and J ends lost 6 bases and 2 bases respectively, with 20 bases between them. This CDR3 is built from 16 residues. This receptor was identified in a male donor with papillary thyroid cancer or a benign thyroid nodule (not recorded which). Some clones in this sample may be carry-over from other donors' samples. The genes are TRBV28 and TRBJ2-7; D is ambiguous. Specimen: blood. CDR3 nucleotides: TGTGCCAGCAGCTTACATATACACCTTACTGCCTACGAGCAGTACTTC. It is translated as CASSLHIHLTAYEQYF. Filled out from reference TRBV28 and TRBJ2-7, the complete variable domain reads DVKVTQSSRYLVKRTGEKVFLECVQDMDHENMFWYRQDPGLGLRLIYFSYDVKMKEKGDIPEGYSVSREKKERFSLILESASTNQTSMYLCASSLHIHLTAYEQYFGPGTRLTVT.